One sample yielded the 15 T cell receptor beta chains listed below, sequenced in a study of PD-L1 blockade in urothelial cancer (TCRdb year 2017). The sample's time point label, in plain terms: pretreatment peripheral blood. Libraries were constructed by the immunoSEQ multiplex PCR assay. The source is immuneACCESS, and TCRdb retained only in-frame sequences with V and J called. Part of the clones is not carried over; for the studies checked, unresolved V genes explain less than half of this, and the remainder is unexplained. For this sample the table gives tens of thousands of clones, of which about 86% were detected only once. The ten largest account for 14% to 15% of the sample. Sequenced here: PBMCs, sampled around atezolizumab (anti-PD-L1) treatment. The receptors stem from a man aged 60 to 69 with urothelial cancer.

This clone was observed many times. This rearrangement joins TRBV14 to TRBJ2-7; D is unresolved. Trimming shortened V by 0 bases and J by 0 bases, and 9 bases separated the two germline ends. Germline V lookup: CDR1 SGHDN, CDR2 FVKESK. The CDR3 loop spans 15 amino acids. The DNA of the CDR3 is TGTGCCAGCAGCCAAGACAGGAAGAGCTCCTACGAGCAGTACTTC. Protein product: CASSQDRKSSYEQYF.

This chain uses TRBV5-1 with TRBJ1-1; possible D gene TRBD1, 6 bases. The CDR3 totals 15 residues. CDR1 and CDR2 from the germline V gene are SGHRS and YFSETQ. The V end was cut by 4 bases, the J end by 1 base, with 14 bases between. CDR3 amino acids: CASSPLGAPNTEAFF. CDR3 coding DNA: TGCGCCAGCAGCCCCCTGGGGGCCCCGAACACTGAAGCTTTCTTT.

The chain is built from TRBV5-4 and TRBJ2-3; D may be TRBD1 (6 bases). V shed 5 bases and J shed 6 bases, with 13 bases lying between them. From germline, CDR1 is SGHNT and CDR2 YYREEE (reference sequence). This CDR3 spans 13 amino acids. The CDR3, as DNA: TGTGCCAGCAGAGTACAGGGCGGTGATACGCAGTATTTT. Protein product: CASRVQGGDTQYF.

This clone was counted many times. The chain links TRBV6-6 to TRBJ2-7, with 9 bases aligning to TRBD1. Looked up from germline, CDR1 is MNHNY and CDR2 is SVGAGI (reference sequence). This CDR3 has 14 residues. With V trimmed by 7 bases and J by 9 bases, 13 bases remained unmatched. The CDR3 sequence is CASNIQGAREGQYF. The CDR3 DNA sequence: TGTGCCAGCAACATACAGGGGGCTAGGGAAGGGCAGTACTTC.

The chain couples TRBV10-3 to TRBJ2-1, with TRBD2 matching over 10 bases. The germline gives CDR1 ENHRY, CDR2 SYGVKD. This CDR3 spans 14 amino acids. Trimming removed 6 bases from V and 6 bases from J; junction bases left unmatched: 5. The CDR3 here is CAISERGGVNEQFF. The CDR3 DNA sequence: TGTGCCATCAGCGAGCGGGGGGGGGTCAATGAGCAGTTCTTC.

In this sample, this clone turned up a few times. The genes are TRBV4-2 and TRBJ2-3; 8 nucleotides line up with TRBD2. The CDR3 is 15 amino acids. The germline gives CDR1 LGHNA, CDR2 YNFKEQ. V trimming: 4 bases; J trimming: 6 bases; junction bases outside the gene matches: 9. The CDR3 DNA sequence: TGTGCCAGCAGCCCCGGGGCGGGGGGAGGGGATACGCAGTATTTT. It yields the protein CASSPGAGGGDTQYF.

The J gene is TRBJ2-2, the V gene TRBV5-1; D perhaps matches TRBD1 (5 bases). Germline V gives CDR1 SGHRS, CDR2 YFSETQ. The CDR3 covers 14 residues. Trimming removed 2 bases at V and 3 bases at J, with 8 bases between. The CDR3 nucleotides read TGCGCCAGCAGCTTTGGGGCCGACACCGGGGAGCTGTTTTTT. Amino acids: CASSFGADTGELFF.

The chain couples TRBV14 to TRBJ1-1; no clear D. V was clipped by 3 bases and J by 1 base, with 6 bases between them. The CDR3 extends over 13 amino acids. Germline CDR1 is SGHDN and CDR2 is FVKESK. In DNA form, the CDR3 reads TGTGCCAGCAGCCACCAGGCGAACACTGAAGCTTTCTTT. It is translated as CASSHQANTEAFF.

In this sample, this clone turned up a few times. The gene calls are TRBV18 and TRBJ1-2, with D possibly being TRBD1 (5 bases). Germline CDR1 is KGHSH and CDR2 is LQKENI. The CDR3 consists of 12 residues. The V gene lost 3 bases and the J gene lost 8 bases, with 10 bases spanning the gap. CDR3 in DNA: TGTGCCAGCTCACCCGGGGGTATCGGCTACACCTTC. Translated, it gives CASSPGGIGYTF.

The chain employs TRBV30 and TRBJ1-1; 7 bases fit TRBD1. V gave up 5 bases and J gave up 1 base; unmatched junction bases: 7. Germline lookup yields CDR1 GTSNPN and CDR2 SVGIG (reference sequence). The CDR3 length is 14 residues. In DNA form, the CDR3 reads TGTGCCTGGTCACACCGGACAGGGAACACTGAAGCTTTCTTT. Its translation is CAWSHRTGNTEAFF.

The V gene is TRBV14, the J gene TRBJ2-7, with a weak D call TRBD2 (5 bases). This CDR3 region has 12 residues. Germline V gene data show CDR1 as SGHDN and CDR2 as FVKESK. V lost 3 bases and J 7 bases, leaving 10 bases between the germline ends. The DNA of the CDR3 is TGTGCCAGCAGCCACGCCACTAGGGAGCAGTACTTC. Its protein is CASSHATREQYF.

The chain uses TRBV4-1 and TRBJ2-1, with TRBD2 identical over 7 bases. Germline V gene sequence: CDR1 MGHRA, CDR2 YSYEKL. The V and J ends lost 2 bases and 2 bases, in that order; junction bases with no gene match: 9. The CDR3 totals 17 residues. The CDR3 DNA is TGCGCCAGCAGCCAACCCTTGGGGAGGGTTCCCTACAATGAGCAGTTCTTC. Translating gives CASSQPLGRVPYNEQFF.

The V gene is TRBV18, the J gene TRBJ1-2, with TRBD1 matching 8 bases. CDR3 length equals 14 residues. Germline V gene sequence: CDR1 KGHSH, CDR2 LQKENI. The V segment lost 3 bases and the J segment 2 bases; nucleotides outside the gene matches: 2. CDR3: CASSPRTGNYGYTF. The DNA of the CDR3 is TGTGCCAGCTCACCCAGGACAGGGAACTATGGCTACACCTTC.

As to this clone: Compared with germline, one end of the junction differs, possibly owing to a read error. V and J are TRBV25-1 and TRBJ1-2; TRBD1 agrees at 8 bases. Germline loops: CDR1 MGHDK, CDR2 SYGVNS. This CDR3 is 13 amino acids long. CDR3 in DNA: TGTGCCAGCCGTGACAGGGGTAACTATGGCTACACCTTC. As protein: CASRDRGNYGYTF.

This clone occurred once. The chain uses TRBV7-8 and TRBJ1-6; the match to TRBD1 covers 12 bases. The CDR3 totals 16 residues. From germline, CDR1 is SGHVS and CDR2 FQNEAQ. V lost 5 bases and J lost 7; bases outside the gene matches: 6. The CDR3: CASSTGTGGRNSPLHF. CDR3 sequence (DNA): TGTGCCAGCAGCACCGGGACAGGGGGCCGGAATTCACCCCTCCACTTT.